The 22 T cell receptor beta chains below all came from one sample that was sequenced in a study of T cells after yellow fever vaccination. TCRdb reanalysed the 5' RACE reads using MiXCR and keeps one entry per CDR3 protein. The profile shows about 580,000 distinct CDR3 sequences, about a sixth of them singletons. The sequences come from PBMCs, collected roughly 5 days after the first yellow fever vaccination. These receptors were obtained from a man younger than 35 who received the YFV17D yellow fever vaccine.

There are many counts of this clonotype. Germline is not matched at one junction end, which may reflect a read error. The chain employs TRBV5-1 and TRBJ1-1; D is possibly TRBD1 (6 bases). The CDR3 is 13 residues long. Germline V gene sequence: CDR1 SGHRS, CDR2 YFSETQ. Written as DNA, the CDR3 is TGTGCCAGCAGCTTAGGGGGGAACACTGAAGCTTTCTTT. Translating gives CASSLGGNTEAFF.

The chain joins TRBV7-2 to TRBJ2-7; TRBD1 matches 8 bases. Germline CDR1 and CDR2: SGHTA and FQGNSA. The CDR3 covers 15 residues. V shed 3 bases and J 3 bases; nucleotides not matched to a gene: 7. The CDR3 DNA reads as TGTGCCAGCAGCTTGCGGACAGGGAAAGACTACGAGCAGTACGTC. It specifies CASSLRTGKDYEQYV.

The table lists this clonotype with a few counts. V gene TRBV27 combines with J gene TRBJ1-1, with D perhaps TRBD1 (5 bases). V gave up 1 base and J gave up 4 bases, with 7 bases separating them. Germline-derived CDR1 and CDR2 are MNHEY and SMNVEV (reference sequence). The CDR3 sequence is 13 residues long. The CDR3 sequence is CASSLFRVTEAFF. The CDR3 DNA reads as TGTGCCAGCAGTTTATTCAGGGTCACTGAAGCTTTCTTT.

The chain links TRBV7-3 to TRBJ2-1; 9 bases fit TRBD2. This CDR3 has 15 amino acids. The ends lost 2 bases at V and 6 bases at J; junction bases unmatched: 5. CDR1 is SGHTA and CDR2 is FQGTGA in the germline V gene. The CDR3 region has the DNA TGTGCCAGCAGCTTATATGGGACTAGCAGCAATGAGCAGTTCTTC. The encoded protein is CASSLYGTSSNEQFF.

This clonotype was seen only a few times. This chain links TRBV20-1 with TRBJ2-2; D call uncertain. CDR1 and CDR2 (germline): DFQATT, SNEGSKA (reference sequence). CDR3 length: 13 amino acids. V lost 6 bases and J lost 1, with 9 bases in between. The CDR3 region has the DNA TGCAGTGCCAGTTCAGAGAACACCGGGGAGCTGTTTTTT. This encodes CSASSENTGELFF.

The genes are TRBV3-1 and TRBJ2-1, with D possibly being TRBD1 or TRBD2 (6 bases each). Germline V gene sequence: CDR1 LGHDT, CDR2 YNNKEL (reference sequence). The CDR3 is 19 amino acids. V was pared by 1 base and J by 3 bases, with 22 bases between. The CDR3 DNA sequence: TGTGCCAGCAGCCAAGTAAGAGGGGGTAGCGGAATAAACTACAATGAGCAGTTCTTC. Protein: CASSQVRGGSGINYNEQFF.

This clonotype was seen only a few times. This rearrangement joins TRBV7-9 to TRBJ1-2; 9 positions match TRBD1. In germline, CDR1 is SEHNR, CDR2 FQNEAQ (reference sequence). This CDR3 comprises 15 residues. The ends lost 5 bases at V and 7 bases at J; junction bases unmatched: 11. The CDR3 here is CASSPAGTGIFGYTF. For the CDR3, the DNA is TGTGCCAGCAGCCCCGCCGGGACAGGGATATTTGGCTACACCTTC.

CDR3 region: CASSVGRGGVGTEAFF. In DNA form, the CDR3 reads TGTGCCAGCAGCGTAGGCAGGGGCGGAGTCGGGACTGAAGCTTTCTTT. The genes are TRBV9 and TRBJ1-1; possible D gene TRBD1, 6 bases. The germline V and J ends were trimmed by 0 bases and 5 bases, with 17 bases remaining between them. The CDR3 is 16 amino acids. The germline V gene encodes CDR1 SGDLS and CDR2 YYNGEE. Full variable domain (missing parts from reference TRBV9 and TRBJ1-1): DSGVTQTPKHLITATGQRVTLRCSPRSGDLSVYWYQQSLDQGLQFLIQYYNGEERAKGNILERFSAQQFPDLHSELNLSSLELGDSALYFCASSVGRGGVGTEAFFGQGTRLTVV.

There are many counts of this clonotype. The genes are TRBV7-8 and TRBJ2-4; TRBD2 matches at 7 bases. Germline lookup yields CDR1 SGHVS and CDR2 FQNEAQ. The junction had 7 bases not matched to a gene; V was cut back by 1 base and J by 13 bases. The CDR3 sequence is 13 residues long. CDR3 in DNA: TGTGCCAGCAGCTTAGGGGAGGGGACTACCCAGTACTTC. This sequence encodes CASSLGEGTTQYF.

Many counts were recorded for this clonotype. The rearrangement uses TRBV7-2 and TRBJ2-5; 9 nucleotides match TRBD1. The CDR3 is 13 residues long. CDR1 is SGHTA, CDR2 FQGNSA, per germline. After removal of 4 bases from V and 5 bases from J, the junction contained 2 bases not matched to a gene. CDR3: CASSSGQGETQYF. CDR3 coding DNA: TGTGCCAGCAGCTCCGGACAGGGGGAGACCCAGTACTTC.

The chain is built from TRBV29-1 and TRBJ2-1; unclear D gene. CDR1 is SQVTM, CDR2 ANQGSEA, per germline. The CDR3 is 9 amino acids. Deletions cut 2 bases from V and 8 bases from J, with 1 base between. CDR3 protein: CSVEYEQFF. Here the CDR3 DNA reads TGCAGCGTTGAATATGAGCAGTTCTTC.

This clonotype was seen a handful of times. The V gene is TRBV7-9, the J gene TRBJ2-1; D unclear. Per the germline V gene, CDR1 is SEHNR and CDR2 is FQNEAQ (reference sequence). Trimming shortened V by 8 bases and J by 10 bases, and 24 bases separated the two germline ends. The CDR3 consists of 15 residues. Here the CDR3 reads CASLGRASQKGEQFF. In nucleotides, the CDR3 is TGTGCCAGCCTAGGCCGGGCCTCTCAAAAAGGAGAGCAGTTCTTC.

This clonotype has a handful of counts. The CDR3 loop is CASSTTTGLEQYV. As DNA, the CDR3 is TGTGCCAGCAGCACAACAACAGGGCTCGAGCAGTACGTC. J is TRBJ2-7 and V is TRBV21-1; TRBD1, the table's D call, was not compared with the DNA. TRBV21-1 is labeled a pseudogene. The CDR3 totals 13 residues.

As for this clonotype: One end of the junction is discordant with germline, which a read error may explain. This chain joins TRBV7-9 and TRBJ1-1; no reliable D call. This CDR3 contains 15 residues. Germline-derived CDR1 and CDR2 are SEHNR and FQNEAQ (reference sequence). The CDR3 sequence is CASSSPPALRAEALF. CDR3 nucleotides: TGTGCCAGCAGCTCGCCCCCAGCCCTCCGAGCTGAAGCTCTCTTT.

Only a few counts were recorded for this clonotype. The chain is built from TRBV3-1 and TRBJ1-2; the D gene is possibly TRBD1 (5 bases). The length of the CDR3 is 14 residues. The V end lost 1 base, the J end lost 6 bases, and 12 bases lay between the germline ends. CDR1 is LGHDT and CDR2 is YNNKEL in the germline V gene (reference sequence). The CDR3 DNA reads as TGTGCCAGCAGCCAAGGCCGGGGGGATGATGGCTACACCTTC. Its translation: CASSQGRGDDGYTF.

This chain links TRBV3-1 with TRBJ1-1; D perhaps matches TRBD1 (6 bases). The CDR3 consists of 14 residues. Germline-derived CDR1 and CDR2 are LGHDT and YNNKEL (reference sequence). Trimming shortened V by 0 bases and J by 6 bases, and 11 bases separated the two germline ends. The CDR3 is CASSQDPWTAEAFF. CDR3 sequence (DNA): TGTGCCAGCAGCCAAGACCCCTGGACAGCTGAAGCTTTCTTT.

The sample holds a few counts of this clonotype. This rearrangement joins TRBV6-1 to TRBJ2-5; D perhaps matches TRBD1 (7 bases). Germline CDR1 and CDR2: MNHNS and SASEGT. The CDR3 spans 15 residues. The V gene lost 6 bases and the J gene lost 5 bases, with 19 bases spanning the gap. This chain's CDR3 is CASSPTGRMGETQYF. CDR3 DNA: TGTGCCAGCAGCCCGACAGGGAGGATGGGGGAGACCCAGTACTTC.

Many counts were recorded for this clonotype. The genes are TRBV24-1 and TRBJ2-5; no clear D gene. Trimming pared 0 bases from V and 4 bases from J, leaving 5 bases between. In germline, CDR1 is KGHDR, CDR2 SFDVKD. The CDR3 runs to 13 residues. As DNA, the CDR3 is TGTGCCACCAGTGATTTGCTGTCAGAGACCCAGTACTTC. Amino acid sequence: CATSDLLSETQYF.

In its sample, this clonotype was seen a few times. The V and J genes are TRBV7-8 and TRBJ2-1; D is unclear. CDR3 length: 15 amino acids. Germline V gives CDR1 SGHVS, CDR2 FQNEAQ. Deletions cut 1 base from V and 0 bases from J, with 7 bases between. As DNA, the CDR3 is TGTGCCAGCAGCTTAGTGGAGAGCTCCTACAATGAGCAGTTCTTC. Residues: CASSLVESSYNEQFF.

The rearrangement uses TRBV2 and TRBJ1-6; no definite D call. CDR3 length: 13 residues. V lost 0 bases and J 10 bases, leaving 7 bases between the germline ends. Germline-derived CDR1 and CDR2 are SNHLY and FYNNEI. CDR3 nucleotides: TGTGCCAGCAGTGAAGCGGCATGGTCACCCCTCCACTTT. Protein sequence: CASSEAAWSPLHF.

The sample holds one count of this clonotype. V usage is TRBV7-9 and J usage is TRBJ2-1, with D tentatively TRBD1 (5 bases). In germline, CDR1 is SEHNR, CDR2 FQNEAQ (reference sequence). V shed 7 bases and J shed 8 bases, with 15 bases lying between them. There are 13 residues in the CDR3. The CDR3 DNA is TGTGCCAGCATCATCGAAAGGGGCGATGAGCAGTTCTTC. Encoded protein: CASIIERGDEQFF.

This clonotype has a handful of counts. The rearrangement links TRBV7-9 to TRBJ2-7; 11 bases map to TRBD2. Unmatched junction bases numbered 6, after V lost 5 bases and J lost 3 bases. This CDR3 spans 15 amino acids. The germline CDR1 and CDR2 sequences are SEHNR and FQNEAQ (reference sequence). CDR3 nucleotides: TGTGCCAGCAGCAGACTAGCGGGATCCAACTACGAGCAGTACGTC. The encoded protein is CASSRLAGSNYEQYV.